This T cell receptor beta chain is drawn from a study of neurological immune-mediated disorders. This clonotype was recorded many times. Each CDR3 protein gets one entry after TCRdb re-called the 5' RACE reads with MiXCR. The sample includes fewer than 40,000 distinct CDR3 sequences, about 14% of them seen just once. The time point denotes: technical triplicate 2. J gave up 0 bases and V 5 bases, and 8 bases lay outside the gene matches. CDR1 is MNHEY, CDR2 SVGAGI, per germline. This CDR3 is built from 17 residues. The clonotype comes from a female donor with HTLV-1-associated myelopathy (HAM/TSP). The V gene is TRBV6-5, the J gene TRBJ2-4, with TRBD1 matching 9 bases. Sample: CD4+ T cells from blood. CDR3 amino acids: CASSRGTGFLAKNIQYF. In DNA form, the CDR3 reads TGTGCCAGCAGTCGGGGGACAGGGTTTTTAGCCAAAAACATTCAGTACTTC.